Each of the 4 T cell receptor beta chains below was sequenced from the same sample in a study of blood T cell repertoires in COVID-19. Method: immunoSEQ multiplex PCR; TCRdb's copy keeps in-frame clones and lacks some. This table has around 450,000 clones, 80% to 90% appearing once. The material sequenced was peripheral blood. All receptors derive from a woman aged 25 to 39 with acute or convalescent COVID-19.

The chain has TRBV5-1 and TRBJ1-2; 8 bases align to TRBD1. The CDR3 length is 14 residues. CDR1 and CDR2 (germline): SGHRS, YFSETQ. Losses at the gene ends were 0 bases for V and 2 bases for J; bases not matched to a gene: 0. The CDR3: CASSLGQGNYGYTF. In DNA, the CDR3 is TGCGCCAGCAGCTTGGGACAGGGGAACTATGGCTACACCTTC.

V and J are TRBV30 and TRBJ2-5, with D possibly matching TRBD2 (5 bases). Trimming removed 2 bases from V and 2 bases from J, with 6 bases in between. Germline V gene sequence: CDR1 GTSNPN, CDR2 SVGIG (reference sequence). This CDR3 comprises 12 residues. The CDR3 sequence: CAWSRTQETQYF. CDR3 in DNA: TGTGCCTGGAGTAGGACTCAAGAGACCCAGTACTTC.

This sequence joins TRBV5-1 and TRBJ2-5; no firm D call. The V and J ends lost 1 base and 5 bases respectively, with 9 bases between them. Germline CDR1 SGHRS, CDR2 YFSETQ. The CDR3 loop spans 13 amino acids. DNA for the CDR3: TGCGCCAGCAGCTTGTATACTATGGAGACCCAGTACTTC. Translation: CASSLYTMETQYF.

The CDR3 DNA reads TGTGCCAGCAGCGAATCCAGGGTTTCTGGAAACACCATATATTTT. It yields the protein CASSESRVSGNTIYF. J is TRBJ1-3 and V is TRBV9; tentative D call: TRBD1 (5 bases). Trimming left V 3 bases short and J 1 base short, with 11 bases between. CDR1 is SGDLS and CDR2 is YYNGEE in the germline V gene. The CDR3 totals 15 residues. Full variable domain (outside the CDR3, taken from reference TRBV9 and TRBJ1-3): DSGVTQTPKHLITATGQRVTLRCSPRSGDLSVYWYQQSLDQGLQFLIQYYNGEERAKGNILERFSAQQFPDLHSELNLSSLELGDSALYFCASSESRVSGNTIYFGEGSWLTVV.